This paragraph covers one T cell receptor beta chain sequence. The CDR3 extends over 15 amino acids. The V end was cut by 2 bases, the J end by 3 bases, with 11 bases between. Germline lookup yields CDR1 SGHDN and CDR2 FVKESK. This sample is drawn from a study of blood T cell repertoires in COVID-19. Looking at the study overall: Italy, Spain and the United States were the sources of the convalescent and acute COVID-19 samples. T cells, B-cell-depleted T cells, or PBMCs provided the cDNA or gDNA that served as material.

Original processing methods: Quantification of nucleated cells was approximated via reference gene primer amplification. Profiled with immunoSEQ multiplex PCR; TCRdb holds only in-frame clones, not every one. V and J calls and clone size follow that table, whereas D and trimming were derived from the DNA. The sample yields about 190,000 clones, less than 90% seen once. The chain recombines TRBV14 with TRBJ2-4, with D possibly being TRBD1 (5 bases). The TCR comes from a man aged 25 to 45 with acute or convalescent COVID-19. The material sequenced was peripheral blood. The CDR3 DNA follows: TGTGCCAGCAGCCAATCAGGGTGGGGCAAAAACATTCAGTACTTC. As protein: CASSQSGWGKNIQYF. Complete variable domain (other parts from reference TRBV14 and TRBJ2-4): EAGVTQFPSHSVIEKGQTVTLRCDPISGHDNLYWYRRVMGKEIKFLLHFVKESKQDESGMPNNRFLAERTGGTYSTLKVQPAELEDSGVYFCASSQSGWGKNIQYFGAGTRLSVL.